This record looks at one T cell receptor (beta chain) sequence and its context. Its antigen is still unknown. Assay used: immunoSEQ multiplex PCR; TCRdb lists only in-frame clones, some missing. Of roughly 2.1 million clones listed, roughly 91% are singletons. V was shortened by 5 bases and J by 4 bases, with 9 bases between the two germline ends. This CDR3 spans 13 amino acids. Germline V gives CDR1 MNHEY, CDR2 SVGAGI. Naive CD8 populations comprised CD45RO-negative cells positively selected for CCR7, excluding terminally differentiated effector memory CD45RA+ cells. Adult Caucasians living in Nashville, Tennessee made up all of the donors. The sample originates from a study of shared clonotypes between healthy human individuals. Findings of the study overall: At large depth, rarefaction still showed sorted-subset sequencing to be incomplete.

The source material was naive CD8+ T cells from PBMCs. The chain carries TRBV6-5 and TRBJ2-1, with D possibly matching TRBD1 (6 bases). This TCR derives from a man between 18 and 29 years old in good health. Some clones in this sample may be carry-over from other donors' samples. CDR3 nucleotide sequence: TGTGCCAGCAGTGTTGACAGGTACAATGAGCAGTTCTTC. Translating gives CASSVDRYNEQFF.